Given below is one TCR beta chain in context. No antigen is known for it. Ranging in age from about 6 to 90, the donors were healthy Caucasian individuals from Russia. Each donor's blood draw was roughly 10 milliliters of peripheral blood. The data stem from a study of blood T cells in healthy people across ages. Study-level points and caveats: With donor CMV status unknown, expanded clonotype changes were possibly confounded. While age rose, TCR beta diversity per million T cells dropped in a roughly linear way.

Sample-barcoded 5' priming and a J-beta primer mix drove a second PCR of roughly 7 to 11 cycles. TCRdb independently ran MiXCR on the 5' RACE reads; one entry per CDR3 protein. The data show around 1,800,000 distinct CDR3 sequences, around 40% seen once. The CDR3 runs to 18 residues. Trimming cost V 4 bases and J 0 bases; bases outside gene matches: 5. CDR1 is ENHRY and CDR2 is SYGVKD in the germline V gene. Material for sequencing was blood. The V gene is TRBV10-3, the J gene TRBJ2-6; 11 nucleotides match TRBD1. The receptor's source is a human donor in good health. CDR3 DNA sequence: TGTGCCATCAGTGCCTCCGGGACAGGGGGCTCTGGGGCCAACGTCCTGACTTTC. Protein sequence: CAISASGTGGSGANVLTF.